This T cell receptor beta chain was sequenced during a study of low-dose radiotherapy and immunotherapy resistance in tumors. This clonotype appeared many times. Germline-derived CDR1 and CDR2 are SQVTM and ANQGSEA. With 4 bases removed from V and 7 bases from J, the gap between germline ends came to 10 bases. The CDR3 covers 12 residues. With TRAV- and TRBV-specific primers, first-strand cDNA was made, covering the alpha and beta chains. A constant-region primer paired with the V-primer adapter amplified TCRs over approximately 18 PCR cycles. In TCRdb, the reads were re-called with MiXCR into one record per CDR3 protein. This table holds 80,000 to 95,000 distinct CDR3 sequences, under 9.5% found once. The sample's time point: before trial treatment.

The rearrangement uses TRBV29-1 and TRBJ1-4; D is uncertain. The specimen comprised PBMCs, sampled before treatment. The sequence came from a male donor with prostate cancer. CDR3 region: CSVALVGEKLFF. The CDR3, as DNA: TGCAGCGTTGCACTCGTAGGTGAAAAACTGTTTTTT.